The source of this T cell receptor beta chain is a study of neurological immune-mediated disorders. Trimming at V came to 2 bases and at J to 8 bases, leaving 12 bases not matched to a gene. The CDR3 is 15 amino acids. Germline V gives CDR1 DFQATT, CDR2 SNEGSKA (reference sequence). This clonotype was observed at least ten times. Unsorted libraries were prepared from 2 million PBMCs that had been stored at -80 C. cDNA was made by 5'RACE with 10-nucleotide random UMIs. TCRdb reanalysed the 5' RACE reads using MiXCR and keeps one entry per CDR3 protein. The sample carries 80,000 to 85,000 distinct CDR3 sequences, 2% to 3% recorded once.

Sequencing was carried out using PBMCs. The chain carries TRBV20-1 and TRBJ1-2; 9 bases line up with TRBD1. The sequence was collected from a woman under 40 with multiple sclerosis. The CDR3, as DNA: TGCAGTGCTAGACTCACGGACAGGGGAAAGGGCGGCTACACCTTC. Encoded protein: CSARLTDRGKGGYTF.